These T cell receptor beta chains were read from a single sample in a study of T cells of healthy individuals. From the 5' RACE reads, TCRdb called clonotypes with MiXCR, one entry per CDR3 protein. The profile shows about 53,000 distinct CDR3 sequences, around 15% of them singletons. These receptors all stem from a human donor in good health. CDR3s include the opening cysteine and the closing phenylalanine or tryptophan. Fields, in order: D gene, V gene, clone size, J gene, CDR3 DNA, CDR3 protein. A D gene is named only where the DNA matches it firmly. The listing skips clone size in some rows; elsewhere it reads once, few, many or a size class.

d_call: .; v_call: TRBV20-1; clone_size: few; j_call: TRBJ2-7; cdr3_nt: TGCAGTGCTAGTTTAGGGGGTATCGACGAGCAGTACTTC; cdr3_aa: CSASLGGIDEQYF
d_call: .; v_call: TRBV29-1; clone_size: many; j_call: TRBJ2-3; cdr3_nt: TGCAGCGTTGAAGATCCGCGATCCGGGACAAAGGGAGATACGCAGTATTTT; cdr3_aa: CSVEDPRSGTKGDTQYF
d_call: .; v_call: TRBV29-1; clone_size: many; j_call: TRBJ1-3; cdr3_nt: TGCAGCGTTGAAGAGAGGAACACCATATATTTT; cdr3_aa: CSVEERNTIYF
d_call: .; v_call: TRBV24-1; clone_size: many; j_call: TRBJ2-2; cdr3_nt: TGTGCCACCAGTGGTCAGGGGAACACCGGGGAGCTGTTTTTT; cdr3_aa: CATSGQGNTGELFF
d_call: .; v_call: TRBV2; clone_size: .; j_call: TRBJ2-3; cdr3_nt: TGTGCCAGCAGACGGGACTTGGGGGGAGATACGCAGTATTTT; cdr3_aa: CASRRDLGGDTQYF
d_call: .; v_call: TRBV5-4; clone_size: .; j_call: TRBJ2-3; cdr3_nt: TGTGCCAGCAGCCATACGGGTTCTTCTAGCACAGATACGCAGTATTTT; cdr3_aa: CASSHTGSSSTDTQYF
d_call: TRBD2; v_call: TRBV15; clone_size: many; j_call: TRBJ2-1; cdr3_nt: TGTGCCACCAGCAAGAAATACCCTAGCGGGGGGGCTTACGAGCAGTTCTTC; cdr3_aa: CATSKKYPSGGAYEQFF
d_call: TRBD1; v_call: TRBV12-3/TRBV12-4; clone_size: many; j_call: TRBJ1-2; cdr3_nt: TGTGCCAGCACCAGGACAGGGGACTATGGCTACACCTTC; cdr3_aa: CASTRTGDYGYTF
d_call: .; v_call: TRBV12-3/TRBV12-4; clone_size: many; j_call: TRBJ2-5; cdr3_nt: TGTGCCAGCAGCCCCCTGGGGAGCCAAGAGACCCAGTACTTC; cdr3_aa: CASSPLGSQETQYF
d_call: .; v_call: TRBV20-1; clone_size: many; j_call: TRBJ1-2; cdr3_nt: TGCAGTGCTTGGACAGACTATGGCTACACCTTC; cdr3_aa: CSAWTDYGYTF
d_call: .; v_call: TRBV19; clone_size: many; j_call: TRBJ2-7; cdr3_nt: TGTGCCAGTAGTTTCCTCGGGGGAAGCTCCTACGAGCAGTACTTC; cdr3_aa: CASSFLGGSSYEQYF
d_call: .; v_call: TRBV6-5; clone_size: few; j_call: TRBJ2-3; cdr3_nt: TGTGCCAGCAACCGACTCCCCTACACTAGCACAGATACGCAGTATTTT; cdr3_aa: CASNRLPYTSTDTQYF
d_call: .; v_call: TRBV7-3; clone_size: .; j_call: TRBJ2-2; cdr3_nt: TGTGCCAGCAGCGTAGGAACCGGGGAGCTGTTTTTT; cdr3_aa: CASSVGTGELFF
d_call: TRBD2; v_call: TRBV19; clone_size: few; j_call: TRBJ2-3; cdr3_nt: TGTGCCAGTAGTTCTAGCGGGAGTCCAGATACGCAGTATTTT; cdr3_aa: CASSSSGSPDTQYF
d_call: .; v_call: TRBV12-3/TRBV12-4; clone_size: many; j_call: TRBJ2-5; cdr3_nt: TGTGCCAGCAGTCTCGACACAAAAGAGACCCAGTACTTC; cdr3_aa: CASSLDTKETQYF
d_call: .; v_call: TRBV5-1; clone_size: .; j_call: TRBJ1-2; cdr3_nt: TGCGCCAGCAGCCACCCCCCCGGATCGAACTATGGCTACACCTTC; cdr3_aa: CASSHPPGSNYGYTF
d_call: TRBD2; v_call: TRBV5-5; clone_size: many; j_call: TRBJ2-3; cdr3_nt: TGTGCCAGCAGCTTGGGGACTAGTCTTAGCACAGATACGCAGTATTTT; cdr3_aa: CASSLGTSLSTDTQYF
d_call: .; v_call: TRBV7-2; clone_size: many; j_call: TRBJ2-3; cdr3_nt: TGTGCCAGCAGCCCGAGACTGGGCGGTAGCACAGATACGCAGTATTTT; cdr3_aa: CASSPRLGGSTDTQYF
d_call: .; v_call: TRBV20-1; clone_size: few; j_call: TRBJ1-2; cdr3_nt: TGCAGTGCTAGGGGTTCCACCAATTATGGCTACACCTTC; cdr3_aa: CSARGSTNYGYTF
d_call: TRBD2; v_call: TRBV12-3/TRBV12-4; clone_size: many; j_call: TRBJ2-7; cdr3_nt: TGTGCCAGCAGTACAATAGGACTAGCGGGAGCGAGGTACGAGCAGTACTTC; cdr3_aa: CASSTIGLAGARYEQYF
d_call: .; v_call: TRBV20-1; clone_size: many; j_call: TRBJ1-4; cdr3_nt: TGCAGTGCTAGAGGGGGGGCAACTAATGAAAAACTGTTTTTT; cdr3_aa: CSARGGATNEKLFF
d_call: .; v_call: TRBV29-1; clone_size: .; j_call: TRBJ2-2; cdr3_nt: TGCAGCGTTGAAGGGCAGAACACCGGGGAGCTGTTTTTT; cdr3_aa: CSVEGQNTGELFF
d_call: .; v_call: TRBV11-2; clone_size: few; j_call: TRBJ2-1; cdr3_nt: TGTGCCAGCAGCTTAGGGGTCGGGGCAGGCGGCAATGAGCAGTTCTTC; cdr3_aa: CASSLGVGAGGNEQFF
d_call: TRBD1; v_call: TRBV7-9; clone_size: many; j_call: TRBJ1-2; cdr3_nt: TGTGCCAGCAGCCTCTCCACAGGGGGCCACTATGGCTACACCTTC; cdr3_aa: CASSLSTGGHYGYTF
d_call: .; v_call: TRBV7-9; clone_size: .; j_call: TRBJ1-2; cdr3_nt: TGTGCCAGCAGCCCTCTGAGAAACTATGGCTACACCTTC; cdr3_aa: CASSPLRNYGYTF
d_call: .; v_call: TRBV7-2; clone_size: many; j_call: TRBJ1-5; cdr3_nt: TGTGCCAGCAGCCGTGACAGCAATCAGCCCCAGCATTTT; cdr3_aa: CASSRDSNQPQHF
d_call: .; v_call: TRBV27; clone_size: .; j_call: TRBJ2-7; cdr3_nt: TGTGCCAGCAGAGTCCTCCGACGGGAGCAGTACTTC; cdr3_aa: CASRVLRREQYF
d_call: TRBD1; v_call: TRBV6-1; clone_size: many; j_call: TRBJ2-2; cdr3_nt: TGTGCCAGCATTGGGACAGGGAGCACCGGGGAGCTGTTTTTT; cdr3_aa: CASIGTGSTGELFF
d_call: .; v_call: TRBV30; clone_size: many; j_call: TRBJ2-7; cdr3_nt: TGTGCCTGGGCCCTCGTTGGACTCCGCTCCTACGAGCAGTACTTC; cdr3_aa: CAWALVGLRSYEQYF
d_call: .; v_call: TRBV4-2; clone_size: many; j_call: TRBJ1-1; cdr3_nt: TGTGCCAGCAGCCAAGACTACCTTGGGAACACTGAAGCTTTCTTT; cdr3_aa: CASSQDYLGNTEAFF
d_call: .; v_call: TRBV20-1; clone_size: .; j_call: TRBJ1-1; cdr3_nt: TGCAGTGCTAGCCCATCGACAGCAGATAACACTGAAGCTTTCTTT; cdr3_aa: CSASPSTADNTEAFF
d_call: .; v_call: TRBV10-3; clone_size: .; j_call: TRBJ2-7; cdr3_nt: TGTGCCATCAGTGAGGGTTTTGTAGGGGATTCCTACGAGCAGTACTTC; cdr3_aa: CAISEGFVGDSYEQYF
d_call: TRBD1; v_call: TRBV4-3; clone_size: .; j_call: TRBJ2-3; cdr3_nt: TGCGCCAGCAGCCTAACGTGGGCGGTGGGACAGGGCACAGATACGCAGTATTTT; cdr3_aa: CASSLTWAVGQGTDTQYF
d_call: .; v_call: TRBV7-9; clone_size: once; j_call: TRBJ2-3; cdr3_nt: TGTGCCAGCAGCCTAGAGGCCGATACGCAGTATTTT; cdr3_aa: CASSLEADTQYF
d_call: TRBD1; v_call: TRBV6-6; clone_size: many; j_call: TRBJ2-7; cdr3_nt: TGTGCCAGCAGTTACGGGCAGGGGGCATACGAGCAGTACTTC; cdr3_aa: CASSYGQGAYEQYF
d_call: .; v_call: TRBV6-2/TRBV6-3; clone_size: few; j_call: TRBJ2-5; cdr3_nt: TGTGCCAGCAGTTACGACGGTACGGGATCTACCCCGACAGAGACCCAGTACTTC; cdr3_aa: CASSYDGTGSTPTETQYF
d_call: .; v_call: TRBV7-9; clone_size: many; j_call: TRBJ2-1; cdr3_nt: TGTGCCAGCAGCTCCCAATTAGGGCAGTTCTTC; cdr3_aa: CASSSQLGQFF
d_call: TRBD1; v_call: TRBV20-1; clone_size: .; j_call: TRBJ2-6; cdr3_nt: TGCAGTGCTACGGGACAGGGGGGTTCTGGGGCCAACGTCCTGACTTTC; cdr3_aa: CSATGQGGSGANVLTF